The entry that follows covers one T cell receptor (beta chain) sequence. Its antigen is unidentified. The sample comes from a study of T cell responses to AZD1222 COVID-19 vaccine. Findings of the study overall: It should be noted that donors were predominantly white British and more often female, and clonal diversity was possibly underestimated.

This CDR3 region has 14 residues. CDR1 is SQVTM and CDR2 is ANQGSEA in the germline V gene. J was trimmed by 7 bases and V by 7 bases; bases with no gene match: 12. TCRdb's table, derived via immunoSEQ multiplex PCR, lists solely in-frame clones and lacks some. The sample has 150,000 to 200,000 clones, around nine tenths seen once. This chain links TRBV29-1 with TRBJ2-2; 7 nucleotides match TRBD2. This clonotype was obtained from an adult in good health. The sequences come from peripheral blood, collected on day 0 of AZD1222 vaccination. CDR3 coding DNA: TGCAGCGCCGTGAAGGCCAGGGAGGGCGGGGAGCTGTTTTTT. Translation: CSAVKAREGGELFF.